One sample yielded the 14 T cell receptor beta chains listed below, sequenced in a study of response to subunit inactivated influenza vaccine. MiXCR, applied by TCRdb to the RT-PCR reads, yields one record per CDR3 protein. The sample has over 300,000 distinct CDR3 sequences; 21% are singletons. Sequenced here: PBMCs from blood, sampled roughly 20 months after vaccination. These receptors all stem from a man aged 50-75 years who received an inactivated influenza vaccine.

DNA for the CDR3: TGTGCCAGCTCACCAAGACAGGGGGAACAACTGTTTTTT. This gives the protein CASSPRQGEQLFF. V gene TRBV18 combines with J gene TRBJ1-4; TRBD1 matches at 9 bases. Germline V lookup: CDR1 KGHSH, CDR2 LQKENI. V lost 2 bases and J lost 12; bases outside the gene matches: 4. The CDR3 sequence is 13 residues long.

This clonotype appeared many times. The rearrangement links TRBV5-5 to TRBJ1-1, with 7 positions matching TRBD1. V shed 6 bases, J shed 3 bases, and the junction held 11 bases outside the gene matches. Per germline, CDR1 SGHKS and CDR2 YYEKEE (reference sequence). The CDR3 runs to 15 residues. CDR3 sequence (DNA): TGTGCCAGCAACTCCAGGGGGGGCTATTACACTGAAGCTTTCTTT. The encoded protein is CASNSRGGYYTEAFF.

The chain uses TRBV12-3 or TRBV12-4 and TRBJ1-2; unclear D gene. V shed 2 bases and J shed 0 bases, with 4 bases lying between them. This CDR3 contains 13 residues. CDR3 coding DNA: TGTGCCAGCAGTTTATCCACTAACTATGGCTACACCTTC. The encoded protein is CASSLSTNYGYTF.

The chain has TRBV9 and TRBJ1-5; TRBD1 is a possible D gene (6 bases). Germline CDR1 reads SGDLS; CDR2 reads YYNGEE. This CDR3 is built from 14 residues. V was clipped by 3 bases and J by 6 bases, with 13 bases between them. CDR3 loop: CASSAQGVFQPQHF. In nucleotides, the CDR3 is TGTGCCAGCAGCGCACAGGGAGTCTTTCAGCCCCAGCATTTT.

The chain recombines TRBV6-2 or TRBV6-3 with TRBJ1-5; D is unresolved. This CDR3 has 13 residues. Germline V CDR1 and CDR2: MNHEY, SVGEGT. V lost 4 bases and J 3 bases, leaving 7 bases between the germline ends. The CDR3 DNA reads TGTGCCAGCAGTTTCGGCCTCAATCAGCCCCAGCATTTT. Protein sequence: CASSFGLNQPQHF.

This clonotype was detected a few times. The rearrangement uses TRBV28 and TRBJ1-4; 8 bases map to TRBD1. CDR3 length: 16 amino acids. Germline values: CDR1 MDHEN, CDR2 SYDVKM. The V segment lost 5 bases and the J segment 1 base; nucleotides outside the gene matches: 6. The CDR3 DNA reads TGTGCCAGCAGTCCTCCAGGGGGCAGAACTAATGAAAAACTGTTTTTT. Its protein product is CASSPPGGRTNEKLFF.

The chain joins TRBV20-1 to TRBJ1-1; no definite D call. V lost 2 bases and J 1 base, leaving 5 bases between the germline ends. Germline V gene data show CDR1 as DFQATT and CDR2 as SNEGSKA (reference sequence). The length of the CDR3 is 12 residues. The CDR3 region is CSARRTNTEAFF. The CDR3 region has the DNA TGCAGTGCTAGACGCACGAACACTGAAGCTTTCTTT.

This clonotype was found once. This chain uses TRBV5-6 with TRBJ1-4; D gene ambiguous. The germline V and J ends were trimmed by 3 bases and 5 bases, with 11 bases remaining between them. The CDR3 runs 14 residues. Germline CDR1 reads SGHDT; CDR2 reads YYEEEE. The CDR3 protein is CASSSRRINEKLFF. The CDR3 coding sequence is TGTGCCAGCAGCTCAAGGCGGATAAATGAAAAACTGTTTTTT.

The chain is built from TRBV5-5 and TRBJ2-5; TRBD1 aligns across 8 bases. The CDR3 is made up of 16 amino acids. Germline V gives CDR1 SGHKS, CDR2 YYEKEE (reference sequence). V dropped 4 bases and J dropped 4; count of bases not matched to a gene: 12. CDR3 loop: CASSIPPTGAGETQYF. CDR3 in DNA: TGTGCCAGCAGCATTCCTCCGACAGGGGCCGGAGAGACCCAGTACTTC.

This clonotype showed up many times. The chain couples TRBV3-1 to TRBJ1-2, with D possibly TRBD1 on 6 matching bases. CDR1 and CDR2 from the germline V gene are LGHDT and YNNKEL (reference sequence). The length of the CDR3 is 19 residues. The germline V and J ends were trimmed by 2 bases and 3 bases, with 25 bases remaining between them. The CDR3 DNA sequence: TGTGCCAGCAGCCAACGTATGACAGGACTAAGAGTTCTTCACTATGGCTACACCTTC. Its translation is CASSQRMTGLRVLHYGYTF.

The rearrangement uses TRBV7-8 and TRBJ1-5, with TRBD1 matching 9 bases. Germline loops: CDR1 SGHVS, CDR2 FQNEAQ. The V and J ends lost 5 bases and 6 bases, in that order; junction bases with no gene match: 5. The CDR3 totals 14 residues. DNA of the CDR3: TGTGCCAGCAGCAGGGACAGGGCGAGTCAGCCCCAGCATTTT. Translating it yields CASSRDRASQPQHF. Complete variable domain (other parts from reference TRBV7-8 and TRBJ1-5): GAGVSQSPRYKVAKRGQDVALRCDPISGHVSLFWYQQALGQGPEFLTYFQNEAQLDKSGLPSDRFFAERPEGSVSTLKIQRTQQEDSAVYLCASSRDRASQPQHFGDGTRLSIL.

The table lists this clonotype with a few counts. The rearrangement links TRBV7-9 to TRBJ2-1, with TRBD2 identical over 13 bases. CDR1 is SEHNR and CDR2 is FQNEAQ in the germline V gene (reference sequence). J lost 15 bases, V lost 3 bases, and 11 bases had no gene match. This CDR3 comprises 15 residues. CDR3 sequence (DNA): TGTGCCAGCAGCTTTGGGACTAGCGGGACGGTAGGTGGGTTCTTC. Residues: CASSFGTSGTVGGFF.

The rearrangement uses TRBV7-2 and TRBJ2-5, with D possibly TRBD1 on 6 matching bases. The V gene's germline CDR1 is SGHTA and CDR2 FQGNSA. The V end was cut by 5 bases, the J end by 6 bases, with 13 bases between. This CDR3 is built from 13 residues. As DNA, the CDR3 is TGTGCCAGCAGCCCCCAACAGGGAAAGACCCAGTACTTC. The encoded protein is CASSPQQGKTQYF.

The table lists this clonotype with a few counts. The V gene is TRBV5-1, the J gene TRBJ2-2; maybe TRBD1 (5 bases). The CDR3 length is 15 residues. Germline values: CDR1 SGHRS, CDR2 YFSETQ. Trimming pared 1 base from V and 4 bases from J, leaving 11 bases between. The DNA for the CDR3 is TGCGCCAGCAGCTTGAAGGGGTCGGCCACCGGGGAGCTGTTTTTT. This gives the protein CASSLKGSATGELFF. Full variable domain (outside the CDR3, taken from reference TRBV5-1 and TRBJ2-2): KAGVTQTPRYLIKTRGQQVTLSCSPISGHRSVSWYQQTPGQGLQFLFEYFSETQRNKGNFPGRFSGRQFSNSRSEMNVSTLELGDSALYLCASSLKGSATGELFFGEGSRLTVL.